These 20 T cell receptor beta chains came from one sample sequenced in a study of early T cells in non-severe SARS-CoV-2 infection. Each CDR3 protein is one row after TCRdb ran MiXCR on the 5' RACE reads. This repertoire shows approximately 50,000 distinct CDR3 sequences, around 12% found once; its top ten account for around 1.4%. Material for sequencing was whole blood. These receptors were obtained from an adult who was a healthcare worker with PCR-confirmed SARS-CoV-2 infection or an uninfected control (not recorded which).

This clonotype was detected a few times. This chain links TRBV6-5 with TRBJ2-3; a weak D match, TRBD2 (5 bases). The CDR3 runs to 16 residues. Germline CDR1 and CDR2: MNHEY and SVGAGI. The germline V and J ends were trimmed by 6 bases and 0 bases, with 16 bases remaining between them. This CDR3 is CASRGVGRSSTDTQYF. The CDR3 DNA sequence: TGTGCCAGCAGGGGAGTCGGCCGATCTAGCACAGATACGCAGTATTTT.

There are many counts of this clonotype. The chain employs TRBV11-2 and TRBJ1-1, with a weak D call TRBD1 (6 bases). Germline assignment: CDR1 SGHAT and CDR2 FQNNGV. This CDR3 spans 13 amino acids. Trimming took 3 bases from V and 6 from J, leaving 11 bases between them. Here the CDR3 reads CASSLWGGAEAFF. In DNA form, the CDR3 reads TGTGCCAGCAGCTTGTGGGGGGGCGCTGAAGCTTTCTTT.

Many counts were recorded for this clonotype. The CDR3 spells CATSRRRDTIEQFF. CDR3 sequence (DNA): TGTGCCACCAGCCGGAGAAGGGATACAATCGAACAGTTCTTC. This chain links TRBV15 with TRBJ2-1; D unresolved. The V end lost 5 bases, the J end lost 13 bases, and 21 bases lay between the germline ends. This CDR3 is 14 amino acids long. Germline assignment: CDR1 LNHNV and CDR2 YYDKDF (reference sequence).

The rearrangement links TRBV25-1 to TRBJ2-1; D may be TRBD1 (5 bases). Trimming pared 8 bases from V and 4 bases from J, leaving 18 bases between. The CDR3 has 15 amino acids. Germline V gives CDR1 MGHDK, CDR2 SYGVNS. The CDR3 is CASHPVGALYNEQFF. The CDR3 coding sequence is TGTGCCAGCCATCCGGTAGGGGCCTTATACAATGAGCAGTTCTTC.

Within the sample, this clonotype is medium-sized. The chain uses TRBV20-1 and TRBJ2-1; TRBD2 aligns across 8 bases. The CDR3 is 15 amino acids. Germline V gives CDR1 DFQATT, CDR2 SNEGSKA (reference sequence). J was trimmed by 3 bases and V by 0 bases; bases with no gene match: 4. The CDR3 DNA reads as TGCAGTGCTAGAGATGGTAGCGGGGACTACAATGAGCAGTTCTTC. Encoded protein: CSARDGSGDYNEQFF.

The rearrangement joins TRBV7-9 to TRBJ2-7; D not resolved. V lost 5 bases to trimming and J lost 3 bases, with 14 bases between them. The CDR3 has 14 residues. Germline loops: CDR1 SEHNR, CDR2 FQNEAQ (reference sequence). Here the CDR3 DNA reads TGTGCCAGCAGCCACGACCTGTTTCTCTACGAGCAGTACTTC. It specifies CASSHDLFLYEQYF.

V and J are TRBV4-2 and TRBJ2-5; weak D call: TRBD1 (5 bases). In germline, CDR1 is LGHNA, CDR2 YNFKEQ. Between the trimmed V and J ends, which lost 0 bases and 5 bases, there was a span of 10 bases. The CDR3 contains 14 residues. The CDR3 DNA reads TGTGCCAGCAGCCAAGATCCAGGGTTGGAGACCCAGTACTTC. Protein product: CASSQDPGLETQYF.

This clonotype was detected ten times or more. The chain is built from TRBV25-1 and TRBJ2-3; 10 bases align to TRBD1. Looked up from germline, CDR1 is MGHDK and CDR2 is SYGVNS. The CDR3 is made up of 15 amino acids. After removal of 5 bases from V and 4 bases from J, the junction contained 6 bases not matched to a gene. In nucleotides, the CDR3 is TGTGCCAGCAGTCCCCGGACAGGGGGAGCAGATACGCAGTATTTT. It codes for CASSPRTGGADTQYF.

This clonotype was observed a handful of times. The chain recombines TRBV29-1 with TRBJ2-1; D is perhaps TRBD1 (6 bases). Per the germline V gene, CDR1 is SQVTM and CDR2 is ANQGSEA. This CDR3 region has 14 residues. CDR3 region: CSGGQSDLYNEQFF. The CDR3 DNA follows: TGCAGTGGCGGACAGTCCGACCTCTACAATGAGCAGTTCTTC.

This clonotype was picked up many times. This rearrangement joins TRBV20-1 to TRBJ1-6; D might be TRBD1 (6 bases). V was shortened by 3 bases and J by 3 bases, with 15 bases between the two germline ends. This CDR3 spans 16 amino acids. The germline CDR1 and CDR2 sequences are DFQATT and SNEGSKA (reference sequence). CDR3 loop: CSASVVRGLYNSPLHF. In DNA, the CDR3 is TGCAGTGCTAGTGTTGTCAGGGGCCTCTATAATTCACCCCTCCACTTT.

The chain is built from TRBV20-1 and TRBJ2-3, with 8 bases lining up with TRBD2. The CDR3 has 14 residues. Losses at the gene ends were 6 bases for V and 1 base for J; bases not matched to a gene: 6. Per germline, CDR1 DFQATT and CDR2 SNEGSKA (reference sequence). CDR3 amino acids: CSANSGERTDTQYF. CDR3 in DNA: TGCAGTGCAAATAGCGGGGAACGCACAGATACGCAGTATTTT.

This clonotype turned up a few times. J is TRBJ1-2 and V is TRBV7-6; no firm D call. Trimming cost V 5 bases and J 0 bases, with 10 bases left between them. The CDR3 has 14 residues. CDR1 is SGHVS and CDR2 is FNYEAQ in the germline V gene. Here the CDR3 reads CASSPPASNYGYTF. DNA for the CDR3: TGTGCCAGCAGCCCCCCGGCGTCTAACTATGGCTACACCTTC.

This clonotype was detected many times. The chain carries TRBV28 and TRBJ1-5, with D maybe TRBD1 (5 bases). CDR3 length: 14 amino acids. Per germline, CDR1 MDHEN and CDR2 SYDVKM. V was shortened by 0 bases and J by 2 bases, with 5 bases between the two germline ends. The CDR3 region has the DNA TGTGCCAGCAGTTTATGGGGGGGCAATCAGCCCCAGCATTTT. Protein product: CASSLWGGNQPQHF.

V usage is TRBV20-1 and J usage is TRBJ2-1; D assignment may be TRBD1 or TRBD2 (5 bases each). This CDR3 comprises 11 residues. Germline-derived CDR1 and CDR2 are DFQATT and SNEGSKA (reference sequence). V gave up 5 bases and J gave up 10 bases, with 12 bases separating them. In DNA form, the CDR3 reads TGCAGTGCTGGTTGGGGGTTAGAGCAGTTCTTC. This codes for CSAGWGLEQFF.

This clonotype was detected a few times. The chain carries TRBV11-2 and TRBJ1-1; 7 bases are shared with TRBD1. J gave up 1 base and V 5 bases, and 13 bases lay outside the gene matches. This CDR3 region has 17 residues. Germline assignment: CDR1 SGHAT and CDR2 FQNNGV. As DNA, the CDR3 is TGTGCCAGCAGCGCACACTCAACCCGGGACAGGAACACTGAAGCTTTCTTT. Encoded protein: CASSAHSTRDRNTEAFF.

The sample holds many counts of this clonotype. The chain uses TRBV6-5 and TRBJ2-3; D is ambiguous. V gave up 5 bases and J gave up 1 base, with 7 bases separating them. Per germline, CDR1 MNHEY and CDR2 SVGAGI. The CDR3 runs to 13 residues. CDR3 region: CASSRLGTDTQYF. CDR3 DNA: TGTGCCAGCAGTAGGTTGGGCACAGATACGCAGTATTTT.

This clonotype was detected a few times. The chain employs TRBV6-6 and TRBJ2-5; weak D call: TRBD2 (6 bases). CDR3 length: 16 amino acids. Per germline, CDR1 MNHNY and CDR2 SVGAGI (reference sequence). The V end was cut by 4 bases, the J end by 5 bases, with 20 bases between. CDR3 in amino acids: CASSSPREIEEETQYF. As DNA, the CDR3 is TGTGCCAGCAGTTCCCCCCGGGAGATAGAGGAGGAGACCCAGTACTTC.

V usage is TRBV4-3 and J usage is TRBJ2-7, with 8 nucleotides matching TRBD1. With V trimmed by 2 bases and J by 3 bases, 6 bases remained unmatched. The germline V gene encodes CDR1 LGHNA and CDR2 YSLEER. The CDR3 totals 15 residues. The CDR3 DNA reads TGCGCCAGCAGCCAACGGACAGGGCCCTACTACGAGCAGTACTTC. Its protein product is CASSQRTGPYYEQYF.

The chain employs TRBV20-1 and TRBJ2-4; a possible D gene is TRBD1 (6 bases). The V gene lost 5 bases and the J gene lost 1 base, with 12 bases spanning the gap. Germline CDR1 and CDR2: DFQATT and SNEGSKA (reference sequence). The CDR3 is 14 residues long. The CDR3 DNA follows: TGCAGTGCTCCCTTTCAGGGGGCCAAAAACATTCAGTACTTC. Residues: CSAPFQGAKNIQYF.

The chain uses TRBV10-3 and TRBJ2-7; either TRBD1 or TRBD2 may fit D (5 bases each). There are 17 residues in the CDR3. Trimming left V 3 bases short and J 4 bases short, with 22 bases between. Germline V lookup: CDR1 ENHRY, CDR2 SYGVKD. CDR3 nucleotide sequence: TGTGCCATCAGTGATCAAGGCCGGGACCCGCCCTCGTACGAGCAGTACTTC. Protein: CAISDQGRDPPSYEQYF.